This T cell receptor beta chain was sequenced for a study of regulatory T cells in long-lasting Graves disease. Study-wide results and limits: Whereas new patients shared 870 or so public clonotypes, persistent patients shared more, at about 3,000. Less diverse TCR repertoires were seen in persistent Graves' patients than in newly diagnosed ones.

Per the germline V gene, CDR1 is PRHDT and CDR2 is FYEKMQ (reference sequence). The length of the CDR3 is 13 residues. Trimming took 3 bases from V and 2 from J, leaving 8 bases between them. A note on this clonotype: What it recognizes is unknown.

Time point indicated: newly diagnosed GD, antithyroid drugs for less than 3 months. There was RNA extracted from PBMCs, and the TCR library was made from it. Construction of the TCR beta libraries employed iRepertoire HTBI primers in conjunction with Arm-PCR of CDR3 regions. TCRdb reprocessed the multiplex PCR reads via MiXCR and lists one record per CDR3 protein. The sample includes fewer than 350,000 distinct CDR3 sequences, over 15% of them seen just once. This receptor was identified in a female donor with Graves disease. V and J are TRBV13 and TRBJ2-7; unclear D gene. The sample was peripheral blood mononuclear cells (PBMCs), taken at new diagnosis, from a patient treated with antithyroid drugs. CDR3 nucleotide sequence: TGTGCCAGCAGCTTGAGCCAACCCTACGAGCAGTACTTC. It is translated as CASSLSQPYEQYF.